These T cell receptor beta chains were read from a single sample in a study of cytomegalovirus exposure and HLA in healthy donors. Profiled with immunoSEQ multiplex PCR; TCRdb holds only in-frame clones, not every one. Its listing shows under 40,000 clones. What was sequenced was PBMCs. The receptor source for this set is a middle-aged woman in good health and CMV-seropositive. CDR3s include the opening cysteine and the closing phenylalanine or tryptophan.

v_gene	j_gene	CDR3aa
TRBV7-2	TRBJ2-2	CASSLAAGEVSGELFF
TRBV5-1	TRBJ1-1	CASSLEPGEDTEAFF
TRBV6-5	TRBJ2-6	CASGTGSGANVLTF
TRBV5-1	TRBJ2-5	CASSLMPGQETQYF
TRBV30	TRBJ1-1	CAWSYRVAEAFF
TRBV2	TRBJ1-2	CASRSDRGPGNYGYTF
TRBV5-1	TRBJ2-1	CASSLIAASSDNEQFF
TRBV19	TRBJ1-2	CASSRSAGLNYGYTF
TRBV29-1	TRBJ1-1	CSVEQWGQGSEAFF
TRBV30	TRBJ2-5	CAWSPGDRGLWETQYF
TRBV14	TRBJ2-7	CASSQDLAVSYEQYF
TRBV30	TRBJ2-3	CAWSVEGWGDTQYF
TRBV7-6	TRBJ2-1	CASSLESSGMNEQFF
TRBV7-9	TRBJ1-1	CASSLGGRNTEAFF
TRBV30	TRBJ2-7	CAWSPRSSYEQYF
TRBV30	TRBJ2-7	CAWSRRSNEQYF
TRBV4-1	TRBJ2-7	CASSLAVLAGSYEQYF
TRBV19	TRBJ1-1	CASSIGVLVTEAFF
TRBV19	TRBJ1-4	CASSVTRANEKLFF
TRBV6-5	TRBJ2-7	CASSYQRLSSYEQYF
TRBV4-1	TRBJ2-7	CASSQGAGGSYEQYF
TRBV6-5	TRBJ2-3	CASSPQGIDTQYF
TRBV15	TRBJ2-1	CATSRDYEGSYNEQFF
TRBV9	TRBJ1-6	CASSVTGTGSAPLHF
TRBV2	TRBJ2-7	CASSGTSGRGSYEQYF
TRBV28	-	CATTRPDRGGNEQYF
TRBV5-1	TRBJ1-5	CASSRTGRGNQPQHF
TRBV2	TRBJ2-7	CASGPGNEQYF
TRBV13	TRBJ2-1	CASSSPGTGGNEQFF